The 27 T cell receptor beta chains listed next were all sequenced from one sample in a study of blood T cell repertoires in COVID-19. Profiling relied on immunoSEQ multiplex PCR, and the TCRdb table lists in-frame clones only, not all of them. The sample has 93,000 or so clones; around 88% are singletons. The sample comprised peripheral blood. Receptors originate from a human donor in a cohort sampled during active COVID-19.

V usage is TRBV4-3 and J usage is TRBJ2-7; 14 bases agree with TRBD2. Trimming removed 3 bases from V and 4 bases from J; junction bases left unmatched: 14. Germline lookup yields CDR1 LGHNA and CDR2 YSLEER. The CDR3 runs to 19 residues. The CDR3 sequence is CASSHGHSGLAGENYEQYF. The CDR3 bases are TGCGCCAGCAGCCACGGCCACTCGGGACTAGCGGGAGAAAATTACGAGCAGTACTTC.

J is TRBJ2-5 and V is TRBV20-1; no clear D. This CDR3 is built from 11 residues. Germline CDR1 reads DFQATT; CDR2 reads SNEGSKA (reference sequence). V gave up 8 bases and J gave up 2 bases, with 9 bases separating them. CDR3 protein: CSISRQETQYF. The CDR3 coding sequence is TGCAGTATCTCTCGTCAAGAGACCCAGTACTTC.

V usage is TRBV3-1 (or the pseudogene TRBV3-2) and J usage is TRBJ1-4; D perhaps matches TRBD1 (6 bases). CDR1 is LGHDT and CDR2 is YNNKEL in the germline V gene (reference sequence). CDR3 length: 13 amino acids. V was pared by 4 bases and J by 13 bases, with 16 bases between. The CDR3 sequence: CASSLRSGTTLFF. In DNA form, the CDR3 reads TGTGCCAGCAGCCTACGCAGCGGGACAACACTGTTTTTT.

The chain joins TRBV7-6 to TRBJ1-2; 8 nucleotides align to TRBD1. V gave up 5 bases and J gave up 6 bases; unmatched junction bases: 8. The CDR3 consists of 14 residues. Looked up from germline, CDR1 is SGHVS and CDR2 is FNYEAQ. CDR3 nucleotide sequence: TGTGCCAGCAGCCCCGGGACAGGTCTTCATGGCTACACCTTC. Translating gives CASSPGTGLHGYTF.

The rearrangement links TRBV7-2 to TRBJ1-6, with D tentatively TRBD1 (6 bases). The CDR3 is made up of 16 amino acids. The ends were cut back, 3 bases at V and 7 bases at J, with 16 bases in the middle. Per the germline V gene, CDR1 is SGHTA and CDR2 is FQGNSA. In DNA form, the CDR3 reads TGTGCCAGCAGCTTCCTGATGACAGGTCCGAATTCACCCCTCCACTTT. Translated: CASSFLMTGPNSPLHF. Complete variable domain (other parts from reference TRBV7-2 and TRBJ1-6): GAGVSQSPSNKVTEKGKDVELRCDPISGHTALYWYRQSLGQGLEFLIYFQGNSAPDKSGLPSDRFSAERTGGSVSTLTIQRTQQEDSAVYLCASSFLMTGPNSPLHFGNGTRLTVT.

A few counts support this clone. V is TRBV27 and J is TRBJ1-2; no firm D call. The ends were cut back, 8 bases at V and 3 bases at J, with 13 bases in the middle. The germline V gene encodes CDR1 MNHEY and CDR2 SMNVEV (reference sequence). The CDR3 consists of 13 residues. CDR3 loop: CASSSVRDYGYTF. The CDR3 nucleotides read TGTGCCAGCTCCTCAGTTCGGGACTATGGCTACACCTTC.

The chain carries TRBV28 and TRBJ1-2, with TRBD1 matching over 9 bases. CDR1 MDHEN and CDR2 SYDVKM come from the germline V gene. After removal of 3 bases from V and 4 bases from J, the junction contained 6 bases not matched to a gene. CDR3 length: 15 amino acids. CDR3 in DNA: TGTGCCAGCAGTTTGGGGACAGGGATAGGCTATGGCTACACCTTC. Protein: CASSLGTGIGYGYTF.

The chain combines TRBV5-8 with TRBJ2-1; 8 bases align to TRBD1. CDR3 size: 14 residues. With V trimmed by 4 bases and J by 5 bases, 5 bases remained unmatched. CDR1 SGHTS and CDR2 YDEGEE come from the germline V gene. DNA for the CDR3: TGTGCCAGCAGCGCCGGGACAGGAAACAATGAGCAGTTCTTC. Its translation: CASSAGTGNNEQFF.

The chain is built from TRBV7-9 and TRBJ2-1; D is possibly TRBD1 (6 bases). CDR1 SEHNR and CDR2 FQNEAQ come from the germline V gene (reference sequence). This CDR3 spans 15 amino acids. The V end lost 4 bases, the J end lost 5 bases, and 15 bases lay between the germline ends. CDR3 residues: CASSSAGTHNNEQFF. The DNA of the CDR3 is TGTGCCAGCAGCTCGGCCGGGACACACAACAATGAGCAGTTCTTC.

The chain combines TRBV5-1 with TRBJ2-3, with a tentative D call TRBD2 (7 bases). V was shortened by 3 bases and J by 2 bases, with 22 bases between the two germline ends. Germline CDR1 and CDR2: SGHRS and YFSETQ. The CDR3 covers 18 residues. The CDR3 region is CASSSWRGRDLDTDTQYF. The CDR3 bases are TGCGCCAGCAGCTCCTGGAGGGGGAGGGACTTAGACACAGATACGCAGTATTTT.

This chain connects TRBV7-9 to TRBJ1-1; D ambiguous. Germline V CDR1 and CDR2: SEHNR, FQNEAQ (reference sequence). The CDR3 runs to 14 residues. Trimming stripped 1 base from V and 2 bases from J, with 8 bases between. CDR3 sequence (DNA): TGTGCCAGCAGCTTAGGAGAGGCAAACACTGAAGCTTTCTTT. It encodes CASSLGEANTEAFF.

V usage is TRBV9 and J usage is TRBJ2-1; tentatively, D is TRBD1 (6 bases). CDR3 length: 14 amino acids. V was trimmed by 4 bases and J by 4 bases, leaving 12 bases between them. The V gene's germline CDR1 is SGDLS and CDR2 YYNGEE. CDR3 amino acids: CASSTGTPYNEQFF. CDR3 in DNA: TGTGCCAGCAGCACCGGGACACCATACAATGAGCAGTTCTTC. The full variable domain, completed using reference TRBV9 and TRBJ2-1, is DSGVTQTPKHLITATGQRVTLRCSPRSGDLSVYWYQQSLDQGLQFLIQYYNGEERAKGNILERFSAQQFPDLHSELNLSSLELGDSALYFCASSTGTPYNEQFFGPGTRLTVL.

Remarks on this clone: At the DNA level, this CDR3 is encoded by other sequences in the same sample as well. The chain is built from TRBV6-5 and TRBJ2-1, with a tentative D call TRBD1 (5 bases). The CDR3 contains 16 residues. V lost 4 bases, J lost 5 bases, and 18 bases lay in between. Germline lookup yields CDR1 MNHEY and CDR2 SVGAGI. The CDR3 here is CASSSRKYDRNNEQFF. DNA of the CDR3: TGTGCCAGCAGTTCTCGAAAATATGACAGAAACAATGAGCAGTTCTTC.

V usage is TRBV18 and J usage is TRBJ2-3, with 7 bases fitting TRBD1. V shed 5 bases and J 2 bases; nucleotides not matched to a gene: 7. Germline V gene sequence: CDR1 KGHSH, CDR2 LQKENI. The CDR3 spans 15 residues. CDR3 in amino acids: CASSSRTGDTDTQYF. The CDR3 region has the DNA TGTGCCAGCTCATCCCGGACAGGAGACACAGATACGCAGTATTTT. Using reference TRBV18 and TRBJ2-3 for the parts outside the CDR3, the full variable domain is NAGVMQNPRHLVRRRGQEARLRCSPMKGHSHVYWYRQLPEEGLKFMVYLQKENIIDESGMPKERFSAEFPKEGPSILRIQQVVRGDSAAYFCASSSRTGDTDTQYFGPGTRLTVL.

This chain joins TRBV11-2 and TRBJ2-6; D not resolved. The CDR3 covers 15 residues. Trimming removed 2 bases at V and 5 bases at J, with 10 bases between. Germline lookup yields CDR1 SGHAT and CDR2 FQNNGV. CDR3 sequence (DNA): TGTGCCAGCAGCTTATCCGGTGAGAGGGCCAACGTCCTGACTTTC. It specifies CASSLSGERANVLTF.

The chain's CDR3 is CASSLGLGRGQNYGYTF. CDR3 bases: TGTGCCAGCAGCTTAGGATTGGGGCGGGGCCAGAACTATGGCTACACCTTC. This chain joins TRBV7-9 and TRBJ1-2, with D possibly matching TRBD1 (5 bases). The CDR3 totals 17 residues. Deletions cut 1 base from V and 2 bases from J, with 17 bases between. CDR1 and CDR2 from the germline V gene are SEHNR and FQNEAQ (reference sequence).

The chain couples TRBV18 to TRBJ2-1; TRBD1 matches at 9 bases. Germline V lookup: CDR1 KGHSH, CDR2 LQKENI. The length of the CDR3 is 17 residues. V lost 6 bases, J lost 0 bases, and 9 bases stayed unmatched. The CDR3 DNA follows: TGTGCCAGCTCTCTCCGGACAGGGGAGTTCTCCTACAATGAGCAGTTCTTC. Translation: CASSLRTGEFSYNEQFF.

The chain is built from TRBV18 and TRBJ2-5, with 8 nucleotides matching TRBD1. Germline V gene data show CDR1 as KGHSH and CDR2 as LQKENI. V gave up 3 bases and J gave up 4 bases; unmatched junction bases: 4. The CDR3 is 14 residues long. For the CDR3, the DNA is TGTGCCAGCTCACCCGACAGGGGCCCAGAGACCCAGTACTTC. Its translation is CASSPDRGPETQYF. The full variable domain, with the rest looked up from reference TRBV18 and TRBJ2-5, is NAGVMQNPRHLVRRRGQEARLRCSPMKGHSHVYWYRQLPEEGLKFMVYLQKENIIDESGMPKERFSAEFPKEGPSILRIQQVVRGDSAAYFCASSPDRGPETQYFGPGTRLLVL.

This chain uses TRBV27 with TRBJ1-2; 9 bases are shared with TRBD1. The junction had 4 bases not matched to a gene; V was cut back by 8 bases and J by 3 bases. The CDR3 is 13 residues long. Germline CDR1 and CDR2: MNHEY and SMNVEV (reference sequence). The CDR3 DNA sequence: TGTGCCAGCCGCCGGGACAGGGACTATGGCTACACCTTC. Its translation: CASRRDRDYGYTF.

This chain connects TRBV6-5 to TRBJ2-2; no firm D call. Deletions cut 6 bases from V and 2 bases from J, with 7 bases between. The CDR3 has 13 amino acids. Germline loops: CDR1 MNHEY, CDR2 SVGAGI. CDR3 loop: CASRPINTGELFF. The CDR3, as DNA: TGTGCCAGCAGGCCTATAAACACCGGGGAGCTGTTTTTT.

This rearrangement joins TRBV29-1 to TRBJ2-5; 10 bases line up with TRBD2. The ends lost 1 base at V and 5 bases at J; junction bases unmatched: 7. The CDR3 covers 15 residues. The germline V gene encodes CDR1 SQVTM and CDR2 ANQGSEA. The CDR3 loop is CSVEVEREGWETQYF. The CDR3 DNA reads TGCAGCGTTGAAGTAGAGCGGGAGGGTTGGGAGACCCAGTACTTC.

J is TRBJ2-7 and V is TRBV6-6; D ambiguous. Trimming took off 1 base at V and 2 bases at J, with 6 bases between the two ends. Germline-derived CDR1 and CDR2 are MNHNY and SVGAGI (reference sequence). The CDR3 runs to 13 residues. The chain's CDR3 is CASSYWQTYEQYF. CDR3 bases: TGTGCCAGCAGTTACTGGCAGACCTACGAGCAGTACTTC.

The rearrangement uses TRBV28 and TRBJ2-3, with 7 nucleotides matching TRBD1. Losses at the gene ends were 5 bases for V and 6 bases for J; bases not matched to a gene: 2. The germline V gene has CDR1 MDHEN and CDR2 SYDVKM. This CDR3 comprises 12 residues. This chain's CDR3 is CASSDRADTQYF. The CDR3 DNA reads TGTGCCAGCAGTGACAGGGCCGATACGCAGTATTTT.

A remark on this clone: Within the sample, other DNA sequences also encode this same CDR3. V is TRBV5-1 and J is TRBJ2-3; D is ambiguous. CDR1 is SGHRS, CDR2 YFSETQ, per germline. The CDR3 extends over 13 amino acids. The V end lost 5 bases, the J end lost 1 base, and 8 bases lay between the germline ends. CDR3 in DNA: TGCGCCAGCAGTGATCAGGGCACAGATACGCAGTATTTT. Translated: CASSDQGTDTQYF. The whole variable domain, filled in from reference TRBV5-1 and TRBJ2-3, reads KAGVTQTPRYLIKTRGQQVTLSCSPISGHRSVSWYQQTPGQGLQFLFEYFSETQRNKGNFPGRFSGRQFSNSRSEMNVSTLELGDSALYLCASSDQGTDTQYFGPGTRLTVL.

The chain couples TRBV9 to TRBJ1-4; the D is unclear. The CDR3 is 15 residues long. CDR1 is SGDLS and CDR2 is YYNGEE in the germline V gene. Between the trimmed V and J ends, which lost 0 bases and 1 base, there was a span of 7 bases. CDR3 sequence: CASSVGPGTNEKLFF. The CDR3 nucleotides are TGTGCCAGCAGCGTAGGCCCGGGAACTAATGAAAAACTGTTTTTT.

The chain joins TRBV5-1 to TRBJ2-7; tentatively, D is TRBD2 (5 bases). The CDR3 extends over 13 amino acids. Germline V gene data show CDR1 as SGHRS and CDR2 as YFSETQ. Trimming took 0 bases from V and 4 from J, leaving 8 bases between them. CDR3 nucleotides: TGCGCCAGCAGCTTGGCTCGGGATTACGAGCAGTACTTC. It codes for CASSLARDYEQYF.

This clone is a singleton in its sample. The CDR3 protein is CASSYRARYTEAFF. The CDR3 nucleotides are TGTGCCAGCAGCTACAGGGCTCGGTACACTGAAGCTTTCTTT. The chain uses TRBV5-5 and TRBJ1-1; the D gene is possibly TRBD1 (6 bases). V gave up 3 bases and J gave up 3 bases, with 12 bases separating them. From germline, CDR1 is SGHKS and CDR2 YYEKEE (reference sequence). The CDR3 consists of 14 residues.